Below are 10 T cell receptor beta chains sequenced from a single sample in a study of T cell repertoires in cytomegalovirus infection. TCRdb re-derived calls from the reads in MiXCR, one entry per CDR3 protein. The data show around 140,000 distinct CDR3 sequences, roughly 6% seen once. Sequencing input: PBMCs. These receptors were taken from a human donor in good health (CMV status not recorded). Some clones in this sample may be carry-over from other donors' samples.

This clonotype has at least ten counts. This CDR3 is CASSPIRGMNTEAFF. CDR3 bases: TGTGCCAGCAGCCCCATTCGGGGGATGAACACTGAAGCTTTCTTT. J is TRBJ1-1 and V is TRBV7-8, with D possibly matching TRBD1 (5 bases). Germline V gene data show CDR1 as SGHVS and CDR2 as FQNEAQ. The CDR3 totals 15 residues. V shed 5 bases and J shed 0 bases, with 13 bases lying between them.

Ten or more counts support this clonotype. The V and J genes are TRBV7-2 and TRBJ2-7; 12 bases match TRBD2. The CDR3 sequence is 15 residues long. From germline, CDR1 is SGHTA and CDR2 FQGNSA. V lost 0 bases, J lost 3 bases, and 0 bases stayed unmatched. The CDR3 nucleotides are TGTGCCAGCAGCTTAGCGACTAGCGGGGGCTACGAGCAGTACTTC. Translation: CASSLATSGGYEQYF.

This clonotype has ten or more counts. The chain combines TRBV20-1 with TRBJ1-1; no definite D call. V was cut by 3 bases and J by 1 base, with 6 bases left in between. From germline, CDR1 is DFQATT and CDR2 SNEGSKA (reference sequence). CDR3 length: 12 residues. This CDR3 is CSASNPNTEAFF. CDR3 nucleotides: TGCAGTGCTAGTAATCCGAACACTGAAGCTTTCTTT.

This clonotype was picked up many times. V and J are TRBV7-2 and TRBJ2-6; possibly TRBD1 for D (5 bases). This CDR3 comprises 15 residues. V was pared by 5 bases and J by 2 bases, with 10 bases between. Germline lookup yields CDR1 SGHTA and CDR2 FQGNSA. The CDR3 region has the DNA TGTGCCAGCAGCAGGGGATCTGCTGGGGCCAACGTCCTGACTTTC. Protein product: CASSRGSAGANVLTF.

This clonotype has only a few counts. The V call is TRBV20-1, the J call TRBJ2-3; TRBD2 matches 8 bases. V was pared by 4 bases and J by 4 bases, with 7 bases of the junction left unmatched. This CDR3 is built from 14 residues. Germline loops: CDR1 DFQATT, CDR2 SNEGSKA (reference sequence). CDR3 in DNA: TGCAGTGCTACGGGGGGGTTCTGGGCAGATACGCAGTATTTT. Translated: CSATGGFWADTQYF.

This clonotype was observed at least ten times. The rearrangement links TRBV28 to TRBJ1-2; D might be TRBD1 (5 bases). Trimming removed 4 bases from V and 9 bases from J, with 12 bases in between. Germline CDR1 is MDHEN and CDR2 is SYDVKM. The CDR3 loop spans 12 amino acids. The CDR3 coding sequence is TGTGCCAGCAGTTCTGGGACTGGGAGCTACACCTTC. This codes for CASSSGTGSYTF.

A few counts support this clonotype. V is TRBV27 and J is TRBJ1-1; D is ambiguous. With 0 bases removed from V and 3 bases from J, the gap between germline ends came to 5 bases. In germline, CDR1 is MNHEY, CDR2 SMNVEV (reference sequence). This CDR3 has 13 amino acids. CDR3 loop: CASSLSVYTEAFF. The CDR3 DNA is TGTGCCAGCAGTTTATCGGTATACACTGAAGCTTTCTTT.

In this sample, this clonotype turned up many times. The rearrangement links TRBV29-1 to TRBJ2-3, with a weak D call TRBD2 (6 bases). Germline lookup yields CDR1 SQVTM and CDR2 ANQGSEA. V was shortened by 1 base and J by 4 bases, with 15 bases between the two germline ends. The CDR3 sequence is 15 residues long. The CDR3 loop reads CSVEVVRGEADTQYF. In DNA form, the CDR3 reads TGCAGCGTTGAAGTTGTTAGAGGGGAGGCAGATACGCAGTATTTT.

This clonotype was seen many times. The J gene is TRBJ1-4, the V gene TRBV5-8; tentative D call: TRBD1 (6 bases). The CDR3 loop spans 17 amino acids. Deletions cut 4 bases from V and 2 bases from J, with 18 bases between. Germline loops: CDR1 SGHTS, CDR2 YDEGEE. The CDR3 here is CASSPGRKRGTNEKLFF. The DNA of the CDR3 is TGTGCCAGCAGCCCGGGACGTAAGAGGGGGACTAATGAAAAACTGTTTTTT.

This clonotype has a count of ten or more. This CDR3 is CATSRVGVRDLGFEGGQYF. The CDR3 nucleotides read TGTGCCACCAGCAGAGTTGGGGTCCGAGATTTGGGATTTGAGGGTGGGCAGTATTTT. The J gene is TRBJ2-3, the V gene TRBV15; possibly TRBD2 for D (5 bases). V was clipped by 1 base and J by 11 bases, with 31 bases between them. This CDR3 has 19 residues. CDR1 is LNHNV, CDR2 YYDKDF, per germline (reference sequence). The full variable domain, in which reference TRBV15 and TRBJ2-3 provide the parts outside the CDR3, is DAMVIQNPRYQVTQFGKPVTLSCSQTLNHNVMYWYQQKSSQAPKLLFHYYDKDFNNEADTPDNFQSRRPNTSFCFLDIRSPGLGDTAMYLCATSRVGVRDLGFEGGQYFGPGTRLTVL.